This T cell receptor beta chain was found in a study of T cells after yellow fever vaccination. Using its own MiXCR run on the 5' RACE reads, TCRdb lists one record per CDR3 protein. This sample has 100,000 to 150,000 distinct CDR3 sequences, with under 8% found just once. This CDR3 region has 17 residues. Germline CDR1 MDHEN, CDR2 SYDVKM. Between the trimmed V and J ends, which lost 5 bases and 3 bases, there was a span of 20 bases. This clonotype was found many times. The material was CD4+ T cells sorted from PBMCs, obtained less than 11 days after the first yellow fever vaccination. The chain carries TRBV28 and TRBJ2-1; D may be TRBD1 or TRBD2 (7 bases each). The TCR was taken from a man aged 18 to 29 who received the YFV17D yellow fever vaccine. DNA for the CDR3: TGTGCCAGCAGTGTGGGGGGAGGGGGCGCCATCTACAATGAGCAGTTCTTC. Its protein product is CASSVGGGGAIYNEQFF.